This T cell receptor (beta chain) is from a study of cytomegalovirus exposure and HLA in healthy donors. V gave up 3 bases and J gave up 9 bases; unmatched junction bases: 7. Germline assignment: CDR1 KGHSH and CDR2 LQKENI. The CDR3 contains 15 residues. The PCR employed 60 Vbeta primers together with 13 Jbeta primers. The assay was immunoSEQ multiplex PCR, and TCRdb's table has in-frame clones only and misses some. This table holds 110,000 to 150,000 clones, roughly 80% found once. Study-wide results and caveats: CMV serostatus was the sole immune exposure information available. Fewer N-insertions than the roughly 630-donor mean were reportedly shown by an Asian-associated ancestry cluster in a later analysis.

This clone occurred a few times. Its matching antigen is unknown. The receptor comes from a female donor in good health and CMV-seronegative. Sequenced sample: PBMCs. The chain combines TRBV18 with TRBJ2-1, with TRBD1 matching 11 bases. The CDR3 bases are TGTGCCAGCTCACCTGGGACAGGGGGAATTGGTGAGCAGTTCTTC. Translated, it gives CASSPGTGGIGEQFF.